These T cell receptor beta chains were read from a single sample in a study of blood T cells in healthy people across ages. One entry per CDR3 protein results from TCRdb running MiXCR on the 5' RACE reads. The sample has about 1.6 million distinct CDR3 sequences, around 36% seen once. Sequenced input: blood. The receptors originated from a woman aged 30 to 39 in good health. The CDR3 runs from the conserved cysteine through the conserved F or W. A D gene is named only where the DNA matches it firmly. Size is omitted from some rows. Given values are once, few, many or a class for expanded clones.

TRBV20-1	TRBD2	.	TRBJ2-1	CSARVPLAGAKYNEQFF	TGCAGTGCTAGAGTTCCCTTAGCGGGAGCAAAATACAATGAGCAGTTCTTC
TRBV27	TRBD2	.	TRBJ2-3	CASSSGLAGGQADTQYF	TGTGCCAGCAGTTCGGGACTAGCGGGGGGGCAGGCAGATACGCAGTATTTT
TRBV3-1	.	.	TRBJ1-1	CASSPRNKNTEAFF	TGTGCCAGCAGCCCCAGGAACAAGAACACTGAAGCTTTCTTT
TRBV24-1	.	few	TRBJ2-1	CATSDLRQGGFGDEQFF	TGTGCCACCAGTGATTTGCGTCAGGGGGGTTTCGGAGATGAGCAGTTCTTC
TRBV20-1	TRBD2	few	TRBJ2-1	CSAGGEGNNEQFF	TGCAGTGCTGGAGGGGAGGGTAACAATGAGCAGTTCTTC
TRBV20-1	.	.	TRBJ1-1	CSPRGRNTEAFF	TGCAGTCCCCGGGGGCGGAACACTGAAGCTTTCTTT
TRBV30	.	few	TRBJ2-1	CAWSVSRSRNEQFF	TGTGCCTGGAGTGTTAGTCGATCTCGGAATGAGCAGTTCTTC
TRBV27	.	.	TRBJ1-4	CASRGVQDNEKLFF	TGTGCCAGCAGGGGGGTTCAGGATAATGAAAAACTGTTTTTT
TRBV20-1	.	few	TRBJ2-1	CSASSRELKFF	TGCAGTGCTAGCTCCCGGGAGTTAAAGTTCTTC
TRBV29-1	.	few	TRBJ2-3	CSVPPAGGFDTDTQYF	TGCAGCGTCCCGCCTGCTGGGGGGTTCGACACAGATACGCAGTATTTT
TRBV5-5	TRBD2	.	TRBJ2-1	CASSSLAGVNNGQFF	TGTGCCAGCAGCTCCCTAGCGGGAGTCAACAATGGGCAGTTCTTC
TRBV30	.	.	TRBJ2-2	CAWSVGVGELFF	TGTGCCTGGAGTGTGGGGGTCGGGGAGCTGTTTTTT
TRBV14	TRBD1	few	TRBJ1-4	CASSQVQGVKEKLFF	TGTGCCAGCAGCCAAGTACAGGGGGTAAAAGAAAAACTGTTTTTT
TRBV12-5	.	few	TRBJ2-5	CASGLGKSETQYF	TGTGCTAGTGGCCTCGGCAAGTCGGAGACCCAGTACTTC
TRBV6-1	.	.	TRBJ2-3	CATSLDTDTQYF	TGTGCCACCAGTTTAGATACAGATACGCAGTATTTT
TRBV10-1	.	few	TRBJ2-7	CAGSEEPSSSQYF	TGCGCCGGCAGTGAGGAGCCCTCTAGTTCCCAGTACTTC
TRBV20-1	TRBD1	.	TRBJ2-1	CSASRTGRYNEQFF	TGCAGTGCTAGTAGGACAGGCCGCTACAATGAGCAGTTCTTC
TRBV2	TRBD1	.	TRBJ2-7	CASSARTGRYEQYF	TGTGCCAGCAGTGCCAGGACAGGGAGGTACGAGCAGTACTTC
TRBV20-1	TRBD2	few	TRBJ2-1	CSARDAQRGGLGYNEQFF	TGCAGTGCTAGAGATGCCCAGCGGGGGGGCCTAGGATACAATGAGCAGTTCTTC
TRBV6-2/TRBV6-3	.	many	TRBJ2-1	CASSRRLVQFF	TGTGCCAGCAGTCGAAGACTAGTACAGTTCTTC
TRBV6-6	TRBD1	few	TRBJ2-5	CASSSGQGGLETQYF	TGTGCCAGCAGTTCCGGACAGGGAGGATTGGAGACCCAGTACTTC
TRBV15	.	.	TRBJ2-6	CATSGGGSGANVLTF	TGTGCCACCAGCGGTGGGGGATCCGGGGCCAACGTCCTGACTTTC
TRBV6-5	.	few	TRBJ2-5	CASGPQWETQYF	TGTGCCAGCGGACCCCAGTGGGAGACCCAGTACTTC
TRBV6-2/TRBV6-3	TRBD1	.	TRBJ2-3	CASSYHPTGGTDTQYF	TGTGCCAGCAGTTATCATCCCACAGGGGGCACAGATACGCAGTATTTT
TRBV27	.	.	TRBJ2-2	CASSPGHIGELFF	TGTGCCAGCAGTCCGGGACACATCGGGGAGCTGTTTTTT
TRBV4-2	TRBD2	.	TRBJ2-7	CASSPRTGTTPHEQYF	TGTGCCAGCAGCCCTAGAACCGGGACTACACCCCACGAGCAGTACTTC
TRBV6-6	.	.	TRBJ2-6	CASSRQNSGANVLTF	TGTGCCAGCAGCCGACAGAACTCTGGGGCCAACGTCCTGACTTTC
TRBV28	TRBD2	.	TRBJ2-7	CASSTLGLAGVRNEQYF	TGTGCCAGCAGTACCCTTGGACTAGCGGGAGTCAGGAACGAGCAGTACTTC
TRBV7-2	.	few	TRBJ1-1	CASSSPTWGINTEAFF	TGTGCCAGCAGCTCCCCGACGTGGGGGATAAACACTGAAGCTTTCTTT
TRBV28	TRBD1	.	TRBJ1-1	CASRLTGLSEAFF	TGTGCCAGCAGGCTGACAGGGCTTAGTGAAGCTTTCTTT
TRBV20-1	TRBD2	few	TRBJ2-3	CSAGVQRDTDTQYF	TGCAGTGCTGGTGTACAGCGGGACACAGATACGCAGTATTTT
TRBV5-1	.	.	TRBJ2-7	CASSPGRGGSEQYF	TGCGCCAGCAGCCCGGGACGGGGAGGCTCCGAGCAGTACTTC
TRBV10-2	.	.	TRBJ2-3	CASSESRQPESTDTQYF	TGCGCCAGCAGTGAGTCAAGACAGCCAGAAAGCACAGATACGCAGTATTTT
TRBV3-1	TRBD2	.	TRBJ2-1	CASTMPGGSYNEQFF	TGTGCCAGCACCATGCCGGGAGGCTCCTACAATGAGCAGTTCTTC
TRBV5-1	TRBD1	once	TRBJ2-3	CASGLGQGPRDTQYF	TGCGCCAGCGGCTTGGGACAGGGCCCTAGGGATACGCAGTATTTT
TRBV7-9	.	few	TRBJ1-2	CASSLDRGQTYGYTF	TGTGCCAGCAGCTTAGATCGGGGGCAGACGTATGGCTACACCTTC
TRBV7-9	.	few	TRBJ1-1	CASSMVGVLDTEAFF	TGTGCCTCCTCAATGGTAGGGGTTCTGGACACTGAAGCTTTCTTT
TRBV20-1	.	.	TRBJ2-7	CSAMGGGGSYEQYF	TGCAGTGCTATGGGTGGGGGCGGCTCCTACGAGCAGTACTTC
TRBV29-1	.	many	TRBJ1-2	CSVEGIPTIQNNYGYTF	TGCAGCGTTGAAGGGATACCGACCATACAGAATAACTATGGCTACACCTTC
TRBV12-3/TRBV12-4	.	.	TRBJ2-7	CASSNLYEQYF	TGTGCCAGCAGCAACCTCTACGAGCAGTACTTC
TRBV2	.	few	TRBJ1-5	CASGVNQGQTQPQHF	TGTGCCAGCGGAGTGAACCAGGGTCAAACTCAGCCCCAGCATTTT
TRBV30	TRBD2	.	TRBJ2-1	CAGISGGSYNEQFF	TGTGCCGGAATTAGCGGGGGGAGCTACAATGAGCAGTTCTTC
TRBV5-6	.	few	TRBJ1-1	CASSWDGGWTEAFF	TGTGCCAGCAGCTGGGATGGGGGATGGACTGAAGCTTTCTTT
TRBV10-3	.	.	TRBJ2-3	CAISAGLQSTQYF	TGTGCCATCAGTGCTGGCCTCCAGAGTACGCAGTATTTT
TRBV20-1	TRBD1	.	TRBJ1-5	CSAPNPTGDSNQPQHF	TGCAGTGCTCCCAACCCGACAGGGGATAGCAATCAGCCCCAGCATTTT
TRBV29-1	TRBD2	many	TRBJ2-7	CSVTAGTSANEQYF	TGCAGCGTGACAGCCGGGACTAGCGCCAACGAGCAGTACTTC
TRBV9	.	.	TRBJ2-7	CASSSAPAYEQYF	TGTGCCAGCAGCTCAGCGCCGGCCTACGAGCAGTACTTC
TRBV6-1	TRBD1	.	TRBJ2-7	CASSDKDRGAYEQYF	TGTGCCAGCAGTGACAAGGACAGGGGGGCCTACGAGCAGTACTTC